Each of the 30 T cell receptor beta chains below was sequenced from the same sample in a study of T cells in Graves' hyperthyroidism and ophthalmopathy. Using RNA transcripts as the source, TCR beta CDR3 regions were amplified. Initially, a first-round RT-PCR of the TCR CDR3 employed the HTBI primer set. MiXCR, applied by TCRdb to the multiplex PCR reads, yields one record per CDR3 protein. The sample consists of roughly 93,000 distinct CDR3 sequences, approximately 40% of them appearing once. What was sequenced was peripheral blood or thyroid tissue (not recorded which). These receptors all stem from a young woman with Graves' hyperthyroidism.

As to this clonotype: This may be a read error: a much more frequent sequence differs by one nucleotide. The genes are TRBV4-1 and TRBJ1-4; D is ambiguous. The CDR3 runs 16 residues. Germline V gene data show CDR1 as MGHRA and CDR2 as YSYEKL. The CDR3 protein is CAGSQDLVRVDEKLFF. The CDR3, as DNA: TGCGCCGGCAGCCAAGATTTAGTTCGCGTTGATGAAAAACTGTTTTTT.

This clonotype was counted many times. This chain joins TRBV12-3 or TRBV12-4 and TRBJ2-3; TRBD1 agrees at 7 bases. With V trimmed by 6 bases and J by 7 bases, 13 bases remained unmatched. The CDR3 consists of 15 residues. CDR3: CASSLDRSRMNTQYF. The CDR3 DNA is TGTGCCAGCAGCCTGGACAGGTCTAGGATGAATACGCAGTATTTT.

This clonotype was seen repeatedly, ten times or more. The chain joins TRBV7-2 to TRBJ1-4; perhaps TRBD1 as D (6 bases). V gave up 5 bases and J gave up 7 bases, with 20 bases separating them. CDR1 is SGHTA and CDR2 is FQGNSA in the germline V gene. The CDR3 sequence is 16 residues long. The CDR3 DNA follows: TGTGCCAGCAGCACCACGAGGACAGCCGGGCGTGAAAAACTGTTTTTT. This translates into CASSTTRTAGREKLFF.

The chain links TRBV13 to TRBJ2-5; D is possibly TRBD2 (6 bases). The CDR3 is made up of 14 amino acids. Per the germline V gene, CDR1 is PRHDT and CDR2 is FYEKMQ (reference sequence). Between the trimmed V and J ends, which lost 4 bases and 5 bases, there was a span of 14 bases. CDR3 sequence: CASSSDYTGETQYF. The CDR3 coding sequence is TGTGCCAGCAGCTCGGACTACACCGGGGAGACCCAGTACTTC.

This clonotype has ten or more counts. This sequence joins TRBV4-2 and TRBJ2-5; tentative D call: TRBD2 (6 bases). Germline CDR1 is LGHNA and CDR2 is YNFKEQ. The V gene lost 3 bases and the J gene lost 4 bases, with 24 bases spanning the gap. The CDR3 sequence is 18 residues long. The CDR3 bases are TGTGCCAGCAGCCACGCCCCGAAGGGGTCCTGGGAGGTAGAGACCCAGTACTTC. Its translation is CASSHAPKGSWEVETQYF.

On this clonotype: Given a much more abundant clone one base away, this may be a read error. The chain employs TRBV6-1 and TRBJ2-2; no reliable D call. The CDR3 is made up of 19 amino acids. V lost 0 bases, J lost 2 bases, and 19 bases lay in between. Germline loops: CDR1 MNHNS, CDR2 SASEGT. CDR3 amino acids: CASSEAPTRLLANTGELFF. In DNA form, the CDR3 reads TGTGCCAGCAGTGAAGCGCCAACAAGACTCTTGGCAAACACCGGGGAGCTGTTTTTT.

This chain uses TRBV2 with TRBJ1-6; TRBD1 might be the D (6 bases). This CDR3 contains 13 residues. Trimming took 5 bases from V and 7 from J, leaving 9 bases between them. Per germline, CDR1 SNHLY and CDR2 FYNNEI. The CDR3 region has the DNA TGTGCCAGCAGTCGACAGGTCAATTCACCCCTCCACTTT. Translation: CASSRQVNSPLHF. The whole variable domain, remainder taken from reference TRBV2 and TRBJ1-6, is EPEVTQTPSHQVTQMGQEVILRCVPISNHLYFYWYRQILGQKVEFLVSFYNNEISEKSEIFDDQFSVERPDGSNFTLKIRSTKLEDSAMYFCASSRQVNSPLHFGNGTRLTVT.

This clonotype showed up many times. V usage is TRBV4-2 and J usage is TRBJ2-7, with D tentatively TRBD2 (5 bases). Germline values: CDR1 LGHNA, CDR2 YNFKEQ. CDR3 length: 14 residues. V lost 3 bases, J lost 2 bases, and 11 bases lay in between. CDR3 amino acids: CASSHSDSTYEQYF. For the CDR3, the DNA is TGTGCCAGCAGCCATTCGGACTCGACCTACGAGCAGTACTTC.

This clonotype was recorded many times. The V and J genes are TRBV5-4 and TRBJ1-2; D is ambiguous. The CDR3 runs 12 residues. CDR1 and CDR2 (germline): SGHNT, YYREEE (reference sequence). The germline V and J ends were trimmed by 0 bases and 7 bases, with 7 bases remaining between them. As DNA, the CDR3 is TGTGCCAGCAGCTTGGCCGGAGGTGGCTACACCTTC. It codes for CASSLAGGGYTF.

This clonotype was detected many times. The CDR3: CASSPRTSGWEKLFF. CDR3 coding DNA: TGTGCCAGCAGCCCCAGGACTTCTGGGTGGGAAAAACTGTTTTTT. This chain connects TRBV7-2 to TRBJ1-4, with D unresolved. CDR1 is SGHTA, CDR2 FQGNSA, per germline. This CDR3 is built from 15 residues. V was pared by 5 bases and J by 8 bases, with 18 bases between.

This clonotype was counted at least ten times. The V call is TRBV6-4, the J call TRBJ2-7; 7 bases are shared with TRBD2. Germline trimming cut 5 bases from V and 0 bases from J; bases unmatched to any gene: 7. This CDR3 comprises 15 residues. Germline CDR1 reads MRHNA; CDR2 reads SNTAGT. The CDR3 loop is CASSPRGGASYEQYF. The CDR3 DNA reads TGTGCCAGCAGTCCTCGGGGAGGGGCCTCCTACGAGCAGTACTTC.

The table lists this clonotype with many counts. This sequence joins TRBV6-5 and TRBJ1-5; TRBD1 matches 8 bases. The germline V gene encodes CDR1 MNHEY and CDR2 SVGAGI. This CDR3 spans 15 amino acids. The V segment lost 5 bases and the J segment 8 bases; nucleotides outside the gene matches: 11. The CDR3 spells CASSRFDRGVEPQHF. CDR3 sequence (DNA): TGTGCCAGCAGTCGATTCGACAGGGGCGTAGAGCCCCAGCATTTT.

This clonotype occurred many times. The chain uses TRBV13 and TRBJ1-2, with D tentatively TRBD1 (6 bases). With 5 bases removed from V and 10 bases from J, the gap between germline ends came to 14 bases. The CDR3 is made up of 12 amino acids. Per germline, CDR1 PRHDT and CDR2 FYEKMQ (reference sequence). The DNA of the CDR3 is TGTGCCAGCAGCGCGGACAGCCCTACCTACACCTTC. Amino acid sequence: CASSADSPTYTF.

The gene calls are TRBV2 and TRBJ2-7; possibly TRBD2 for D (6 bases). V was pared by 7 bases and J by 5 bases, with 18 bases between. This CDR3 is built from 14 residues. Germline CDR1 is SNHLY and CDR2 is FYNNEI. The CDR3 sequence is CASTPTSFWDEQYF. CDR3 sequence (DNA): TGTGCCAGCACCCCCACTAGCTTCTGGGACGAGCAGTACTTC.

The table lists this clonotype with many counts. The chain carries TRBV10-3 and TRBJ2-5; the match to TRBD2 covers 14 bases. Looked up from germline, CDR1 is ENHRY and CDR2 is SYGVKD. This CDR3 contains 19 residues. With V trimmed by 2 bases and J by 5 bases, 13 bases remained unmatched. CDR3 loop: CAISEPQGTSGRPEETQYF. DNA of the CDR3: TGTGCCATCAGTGAGCCTCAGGGGACTAGCGGGAGACCGGAGGAGACCCAGTACTTC.

This clonotype has at least ten counts. CDR3 nucleotides: TGTGCCAGCAGCTTCCAGTATCCCCACTTT. This codes for CASSFQYPHF. V is TRBV27 and J is TRBJ1-6; D is undetermined. The CDR3 loop spans 10 amino acids. CDR1 and CDR2 (germline): MNHEY, SMNVEV (reference sequence). The V gene lost 6 bases and the J gene lost 18 bases, with 12 bases spanning the gap.

This clonotype has at least ten counts. The rearrangement links TRBV5-1 to TRBJ2-7; possible D gene TRBD1, 7 bases. V lost 0 bases, J lost 0 bases, and 10 bases lay in between. The CDR3 is 15 amino acids. Germline assignment: CDR1 SGHRS and CDR2 YFSETQ. The CDR3 sequence is CASSLARGDSYEQYF. In nucleotides, the CDR3 is TGCGCCAGCAGCTTGGCCAGGGGGGACTCCTACGAGCAGTACTTC.

This clonotype occurred many times. The chain is built from TRBV27 and TRBJ2-7; D uncertain. In germline, CDR1 is MNHEY, CDR2 SMNVEV (reference sequence). The CDR3 sequence is 14 residues long. The V gene lost 4 bases and the J gene lost 2 bases, with 12 bases spanning the gap. CDR3 sequence (DNA): TGTGCCAGCAGTTCACTCCCCCCTGCCTACGAGCAGTACTTC. It encodes CASSSLPPAYEQYF.

Of note for this clonotype: The CDR3 ends on some other residue instead of the conserved phenylalanine or tryptophan, so this is likely a read error. This chain connects TRBV15 to TRBJ1-5; 7 positions agree with TRBD1. This CDR3 region has 15 residues. Trimming took 5 bases from V and 9 from J; bases not matched to a gene: 13. CDR1 is LNHNV and CDR2 is YYDKDF in the germline V gene (reference sequence). In DNA form, the CDR3 reads TGTGCCACCAGCCGCAACCAGGCAGGGGGTGGGCCCCAGCATCTC. Residues: CATSRNQAGGGPQHL.

This clonotype was recorded only once. The genes are TRBV5-8 and TRBJ2-5; 8 nucleotides agree with TRBD1. The CDR3 spans 14 residues. In germline, CDR1 is SGHTS, CDR2 YDEGEE. The V segment lost 0 bases and the J segment 5 bases; nucleotides outside the gene matches: 3. The CDR3 here is CASSLAGGLETQYF. CDR3 coding DNA: TGTGCCAGCAGCTTGGCAGGGGGCCTGGAGACCCAGTACTTC.

This clonotype was seen a handful of times. V gene TRBV13 combines with J gene TRBJ1-2; 7 bases fit TRBD1. V lost 5 bases, J lost 5 bases, and 11 bases stayed unmatched. The germline CDR1 and CDR2 sequences are PRHDT and FYEKMQ (reference sequence). The CDR3 loop spans 15 amino acids. DNA for the CDR3: TGTGCCAGCAGCGTCGGGACAGCTTCATTTTATGGCTACACCTTC. The encoded protein is CASSVGTASFYGYTF.

This clonotype was seen repeatedly, ten times or more. The V call is TRBV28, the J call TRBJ1-6; no clear D. The CDR3 totals 14 residues. In germline, CDR1 is MDHEN, CDR2 SYDVKM. The V end was cut by 6 bases, the J end by 10 bases, with 16 bases between. The CDR3 sequence is CASSVPTLESPLHF. The CDR3 DNA reads TGTGCCAGCAGCGTCCCAACCCTAGAATCACCCCTCCACTTT.

This clonotype came up many times. The V call is TRBV20-1, the J call TRBJ2-7, with 11 bases lining up with TRBD2. The CDR3 consists of 16 residues. From germline, CDR1 is DFQATT and CDR2 SNEGSKA (reference sequence). V lost 5 bases to trimming and J lost 0 bases; unmatched junction nucleotides: 9. As DNA, the CDR3 is TGCAGTGCTGGGACTAGCGGTAGAGGCGGCTCCTACGAGCAGTACTTC. It is translated as CSAGTSGRGGSYEQYF.

The chain carries TRBV7-2 and TRBJ2-4; perhaps D is TRBD1 or TRBD2 (5 bases each). Germline values: CDR1 SGHTA, CDR2 FQGNSA. V shed 9 bases and J shed 2 bases, with 23 bases lying between them. The CDR3 sequence is 17 residues long. The CDR3 loop reads CASSPDGGVGTKNIQYF. The CDR3 DNA reads TGTGCCAGTAGTCCCGATGGGGGAGTAGGGACCAAAAACATTCAGTACTTC.

This clonotype has at least ten counts. The V gene is TRBV20-1, the J gene TRBJ2-7, with 14 bases aligning to TRBD2. Germline V gives CDR1 DFQATT, CDR2 SNEGSKA (reference sequence). This CDR3 has 14 residues. Trimming at V came to 5 bases and at J to 6 bases, leaving 6 bases not matched to a gene. The CDR3 nucleotides read TGCAGTGCTTTCGGACTAGCGGGAGGTTTCGAGCAGTACTTC. It yields the protein CSAFGLAGGFEQYF.

This clonotype was counted ten times or more. V is TRBV7-2 and J is TRBJ1-6; D might be TRBD1 (6 bases). Germline CDR1 and CDR2: SGHTA and FQGNSA. The CDR3 has 15 amino acids. Trimming took off 6 bases at V and 7 bases at J, with 16 bases between the two ends. In DNA form, the CDR3 reads TGTGCCAGCAGGTATACAGGGAGTCCAAATTCACCCCTCCACTTT. As protein: CASRYTGSPNSPLHF.

This clonotype has ten or more counts. The V call is TRBV2, the J call TRBJ1-2, with TRBD1 matching over 10 bases. Germline V CDR1 and CDR2: SNHLY, FYNNEI. V lost 6 bases, J lost 2 bases, and 6 bases stayed unmatched. The CDR3 loop spans 15 amino acids. The CDR3 is CASRAGTGVNYGYTF. The CDR3, as DNA: TGTGCCAGCAGGGCCGGGACAGGGGTAAACTATGGCTACACCTTC.

In this sample, this clonotype turned up many times. The gene calls are TRBV4-2 and TRBJ2-7; D remains unclear. Trimming cost V 0 bases and J 0 bases, with 12 bases left between them. Germline-derived CDR1 and CDR2 are LGHNA and YNFKEQ. This CDR3 comprises 16 residues. CDR3: CASSQDFGPSSYEQYF. The CDR3 region has the DNA TGTGCCAGCAGCCAAGATTTCGGTCCTTCCTCCTACGAGCAGTACTTC.

This clonotype was detected many times. The gene calls are TRBV10-3 and TRBJ2-2; D is unresolved. This CDR3 has 16 residues. The V end was cut by 0 bases, the J end by 1 base, with 9 bases between. Germline V CDR1 and CDR2: ENHRY, SYGVKD. CDR3 residues: CAISESNSKNTGELFF. The CDR3 nucleotides read TGTGCCATCAGTGAGTCGAATAGCAAGAACACCGGGGAGCTGTTTTTT.

This clonotype was detected many times. The V and J genes are TRBV18 and TRBJ2-5, with TRBD1 as a possible D gene (5 bases). This CDR3 spans 15 amino acids. Germline-derived CDR1 and CDR2 are KGHSH and LQKENI. With 4 bases removed from V and 4 bases from J, the gap between germline ends came to 16 bases. CDR3 sequence reads: CASSLLASRAETQYF. The CDR3 bases are TGTGCCAGCTCACTGCTCGCCAGCAGGGCAGAGACCCAGTACTTC.